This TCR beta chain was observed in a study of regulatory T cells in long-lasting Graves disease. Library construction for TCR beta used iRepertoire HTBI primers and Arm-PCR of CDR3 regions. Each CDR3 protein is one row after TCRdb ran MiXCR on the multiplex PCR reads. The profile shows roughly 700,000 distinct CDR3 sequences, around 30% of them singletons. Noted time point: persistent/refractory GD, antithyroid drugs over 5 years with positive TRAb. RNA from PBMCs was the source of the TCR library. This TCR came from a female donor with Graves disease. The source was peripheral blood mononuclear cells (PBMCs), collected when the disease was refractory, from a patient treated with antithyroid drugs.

As DNA, the CDR3 is TGTGCCAGCAGTTCCTCCGCGGGGTTGGCTTTCTTT. Protein: CASSSSAGLAFF. The rearrangement joins TRBV6-9 to TRBJ1-1; D ambiguous. The CDR3 totals 12 residues. Germline CDR1 MNHGY, CDR2 SVAAGI. Between the trimmed V and J ends, which lost 4 bases and 11 bases, there was a span of 14 bases.